A selection of T cell receptor beta chains follows, all from one sample in a study of shared T cell receptors in the human thymus. Some clones are missing from TCRdb's copy, which holds only in-frame ones; the method was immunoSEQ multiplex PCR. This table has hundreds of thousands of clones, about 89% appearing once. These data were also filed under a second study, of human thymus T cells.

Sequencing input: thymocytes. These receptors were collected from a boy in the first two years of life with a congenital heart defect. Each CDR3 is given with its conserved first and last residue. A D gene is named only where the DNA matches it firmly. Where a row states a size, it is once, few, many or the class of an expanded clone; other rows omit it.

len	v_gene	d_gene	abundance	j_gene	CDR3aa	CDR3nt
20	TRBV28	-	once	TRBJ1-5	CASSHGWETGPSYSNQPQHF	TGTGCCAGCAGCCACGGATGGGAAACAGGGCCCAGCTATAGCAATCAGCCCCAGCATTTT
14	TRBV5-1	-	few	TRBJ2-4	CASSLTAGRGIQYF	TGCGCCAGCAGCTTGACGGCTGGGAGAGGCATTCAGTACTTC
12	TRBV6-5	-	-	TRBJ2-4	CASSPQAPSKYF	TGTGCCAGCAGTCCGCAGGCACCGTCGAAGTACTTC
14	TRBV28	-	-	TRBJ2-3	CASTREWGTDTQYF	TGTGCCAGCACCCGGGAGTGGGGGACAGATACGCAGTATTTT
21	TRBV30	-	once	TRBJ2-2	CAWGGLAVEQTGRSSTGELFF	TGTGCCTGGGGAGGGCTCGCCGTCGAACAGACAGGGAGGTCGAGCACCGGGGAGCTGTTTTTT
18	TRBV27	TRBD2	-	TRBJ2-1	CASSAETTSGGDYNEQFF	TGTGCCAGCAGCGCGGAAACGACTAGCGGGGGTGATTACAATGAGCAGTTCTTC
14	TRBV5-3	TRBD2	once	TRBJ2-1	CARSETSGSGEQFF	TGTGCCAGAAGCGAGACTAGCGGGAGTGGTGAGCAGTTCTTC
14	TRBV7-2	TRBD1	-	TRBJ2-3	CASLGQEPTDTQYF	TGTGCCAGCTTGGGACAGGAGCCCACAGATACGCAGTATTTT
14	TRBV30	-	-	TRBJ1-5	CAWDHRRGNQPQHF	TGTGCCTGGGACCACCGACGCGGTAATCAGCCCCAGCATTTT
21	TRBV4-3	TRBD2	-	TRBJ2-3	CASSHASGTSGSEFFAAEQYF	TGCGCCAGCAGCCACGCCTCCGGGACTAGCGGGAGTGAGTTCTTCGCCGCCGAGCAGTATTTT
21	TRBV5-1	TRBD1	-	TRBJ1-1	CASSITAGGEGLGWVNTEAFF	TGCGCCAGCAGCATAACCGCAGGGGGCGAGGGCTTGGGTTGGGTGAACACTGAAGCTTTCTTT
18	TRBV5-6	TRBD2	once	TRBJ2-7	CASSLLGLAGDFPYEQYF	TGTGCCAGCAGCTTGTTGGGGCTAGCGGGAGATTTCCCCTACGAGCAGTACTTC
15	TRBV21-1	-	once	TRBJ2-7	CASSHRLPGSYEQYF	TGTGCCAGCAGCCATCGACTACCGGGCTCCTACGAGCAGTACTTC
15	TRBV7-2	TRBD1	-	TRBJ1-6	CASSLEYRGGSPLHF	TGTGCCAGCAGCTTAGAGTACAGGGGGGGATCACCCCTCCACTTT
16	TRBV5-6	TRBD2	-	TRBJ2-5	CASSRRGGEVGETQYF	TGTGCCAGCAGCCGGCGGGGGGGGGAGGTGGGAGAGACCCAGTACTTC
15	TRBV4-2	TRBD1	-	TRBJ2-7	CASSQGGQAYYEQYF	TGTGCCAGCAGCCAAGGGGGACAGGCCTACTACGAGCAGTACTTC
20	TRBV29-1	TRBD1	-	TRBJ2-1	CSVEDHMDRDPTTSYNEQFF	TGCAGCGTTGAAGACCACATGGACAGGGATCCAACAACCTCCTACAATGAGCAGTTCTTC
16	TRBV4-3	TRBD2	-	TRBJ2-5	CASSQAPTSGRETQYF	TGCGCCAGCAGCCAAGCGCCGACTAGCGGGAGAGAGACCCAGTACTTC
13	TRBV14	-	-	TRBJ2-3	CASSPRGADTQYF	TGTGCCAGCAGTCCCAGGGGGGCAGATACGCAGTATTTT
15	TRBV2	TRBD2	few	TRBJ2-5	CASSTGGGFRETQYF	TGTGCCAGCAGTACGGGCGGGGGGTTCCGGGAGACCCAGTACTTC
12	TRBV28	-	-	TRBJ2-7	CASMTGTYEQYF	TGTGCCAGCATGACAGGTACCTACGAGCAGTACTTC
15	TRBV9	TRBD1	-	TRBJ1-6	CASSAGGTGLEPLHF	TGTGCCAGCAGCGCCGGAGGGACAGGGTTGGAACCCCTCCACTTT
15	TRBV4-1	-	-	TRBJ1-1	CASSQDGQENTEAFF	TGCGCCAGCAGCCAAGATGGGCAAGAGAACACTGAAGCTTTCTTT
14	TRBV2	TRBD1	-	TRBJ2-7	CASSVDRASYEQYF	TGTGCCAGCAGTGTGGACAGGGCGTCCTACGAGCAGTACTTC